This T cell receptor (beta chain) was sequenced during a study of T cell responses to AZD1222 COVID-19 vaccine. Findings of the study overall: Every sample of the repertoires postdated the peak T cell response. Targeting of unmutated variant regions was reportedly seen in nearly half of spike-specific TCRs. Just a handful of people given AZD1222 tested seropositive at baseline.

Here immunoSEQ multiplex PCR was the method, and the copy in TCRdb shows in-frame clones only, minus some. This sample yields 95,000 to 110,000 clones, of which 91% are seen a single time; less than 55% belongs to the top ten. In germline, CDR1 is KGHDR, CDR2 SFDVKD. The CDR3 has 14 residues. Trimming pared 4 bases from V and 5 bases from J, leaving 11 bases between. Note on this clone: Its matching antigen is unknown.

The receptor was isolated from an adult in good health. The chain has TRBV24-1 and TRBJ1-5; D not certain. The sample in question was peripheral blood, obtained on day 0 of AZD1222 vaccination. CDR3 residues: CATSEYGAYQPQHF. CDR3 nucleotides: TGTGCCACCAGTGAATACGGAGCCTATCAGCCCCAGCATTTT.